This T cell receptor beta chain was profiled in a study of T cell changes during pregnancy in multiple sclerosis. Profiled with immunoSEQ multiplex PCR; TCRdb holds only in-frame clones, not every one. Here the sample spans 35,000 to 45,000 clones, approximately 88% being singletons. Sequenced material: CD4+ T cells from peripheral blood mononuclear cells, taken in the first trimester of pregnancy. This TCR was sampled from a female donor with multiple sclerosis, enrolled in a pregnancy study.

CDR3 nucleotide sequence: TGCGCCAGCAGCGAGGGGGGGGCGGTTGAAGCTTTCTTT. Protein product: CASSEGGAVEAFF. The chain recombines TRBV5-1 with TRBJ1-1; a possible D gene is TRBD1 (6 bases). CDR1 is SGHRS, CDR2 YFSETQ, per germline. The CDR3 has 13 residues. V was cut by 4 bases and J by 7 bases, with 14 bases left in between.